This T cell receptor (beta chain) was documented in a study of glioma-infiltrating T cells after dendritic cell vaccination. Background on the study: Patients had newly diagnosed or recurrent glioblastoma and received dendritic cell vaccines. Treatment, given 2003 to 2012, was autologous tumor lysate-pulsed dendritic cell vaccination.

The CDR3 consists of 15 residues. Germline values: CDR1 SEHNR, CDR2 FQNEAQ (reference sequence). Unmatched junction bases numbered 5, after V lost 1 base and J lost 7 bases. The data were produced by immunoSEQ multiplex PCR, yet TCRdb's version contains in-frame clones alone and is incomplete. This sample yields tens of thousands of clones, of which over 75% are seen a single time; 2.1% belongs to the top ten. Study-wide findings and caveats: Higher TCR clonality did not directly relate to longer survival.

About this clone itself: Its antigen is not identified.

The chain joins TRBV7-9 to TRBJ1-4; 8 bases are a match to TRBD1. The clonotype was recovered from a human donor with glioblastoma. The sequences come from blood, collected before dendritic cell vaccination. CDR3 in DNA: TGTGCCAGCAGCTTAGATCAGGGGGCAAGTGAAAAACTGTTTTTT. This translates into CASSLDQGASEKLFF. Variable domain in full (rest from reference TRBV7-9 and TRBJ1-4): DTGVSQNPRHKITKRGQNVTFRCDPISEHNRLYWYRQTLGQGPEFLTYFQNEAQLEKSRLLSDRFSAERPKGSFSTLEIQRTEQGDSAMYLCASSLDQGASEKLFFGSGTQLSVL.